This is a list of T cell receptor beta chains from one sample in a study of blood T cell repertoires in COVID-19. Profiling relied on immunoSEQ multiplex PCR, and the TCRdb table lists in-frame clones only, not all of them. The sample records roughly 210,000 clones, more than 75% being singletons. Source material: PBMCs or T cells enriched from blood (not recorded which). The receptors shown here come from a man aged 25 to 40 in a cohort exposed to, infected with or recovered from COVID-19 (not recorded which). The conserved cysteine and the conserved F or W are not part of the CDR3 here. A D gene is named only where the DNA matches it firmly. Size is stated for part of the rows, as once, few or many counts, or as a class when the clone is expanded.

v_call: TRBV19; clone_size: NA; d_call: TRBD1; j_call: TRBJ1-2; cdr3_aa: ASSIERGTAHRGYT
v_call: TRBV4-1; clone_size: few; d_call: NA; j_call: TRBJ1-1; cdr3_aa: ASSQPPGEAF
v_call: TRBV28; clone_size: NA; d_call: TRBD2; j_call: TRBJ2-7; cdr3_aa: ASSLFPSGRVSYEQY
v_call: TRBV7-2; clone_size: NA; d_call: NA; j_call: TRBJ2-7; cdr3_aa: ASSPGNYEQY
v_call: TRBV6-2/TRBV6-3; clone_size: NA; d_call: NA; j_call: TRBJ1-1; cdr3_aa: ASSEGRENTEAF
v_call: TRBV4-2; clone_size: NA; d_call: NA; j_call: TRBJ2-1; cdr3_aa: ASSQDLSSYNEQF
v_call: TRBV2; clone_size: once; d_call: TRBD1; j_call: TRBJ2-3; cdr3_aa: ASASQGAPDTQY
v_call: TRBV2; clone_size: NA; d_call: NA; j_call: TRBJ2-7; cdr3_aa: ASSEVGGRKIYEQY
v_call: TRBV5-1; clone_size: NA; d_call: TRBD1; j_call: TRBJ2-7; cdr3_aa: ASRTSGQGLEQY
v_call: TRBV9; clone_size: NA; d_call: TRBD2; j_call: TRBJ2-1; cdr3_aa: ASSVGLASDNEQF
v_call: TRBV2; clone_size: NA; d_call: NA; j_call: TRBJ2-7; cdr3_aa: ATKVLTRREQY
v_call: TRBV19; clone_size: NA; d_call: NA; j_call: TRBJ1-2; cdr3_aa: ASSSFDGGMREWGYT
v_call: TRBV18; clone_size: NA; d_call: TRBD1; j_call: TRBJ2-7; cdr3_aa: ASSPNSGQGLGLGTYEQY
v_call: TRBV5-1; clone_size: NA; d_call: NA; j_call: TRBJ1-5; cdr3_aa: ASSLTGDSNQPQH
v_call: TRBV15; clone_size: NA; d_call: NA; j_call: TRBJ1-4; cdr3_aa: ATSPRGGSNEKLF
v_call: TRBV7-9; clone_size: NA; d_call: NA; j_call: TRBJ1-2; cdr3_aa: ASSLEVLDGYT
v_call: TRBV5-4; clone_size: NA; d_call: NA; j_call: TRBJ1-1; cdr3_aa: ASSAEAKAF
v_call: TRBV27; clone_size: NA; d_call: NA; j_call: TRBJ1-1; cdr3_aa: ASSTGSGNTEAF
v_call: TRBV2; clone_size: NA; d_call: TRBD2; j_call: TRBJ2-5; cdr3_aa: AIREASGARTQY
v_call: TRBV7-8; clone_size: NA; d_call: NA; j_call: TRBJ2-1; cdr3_aa: ASSLGGGSNEQF
v_call: TRBV11-2; clone_size: NA; d_call: NA; j_call: TRBJ2-1; cdr3_aa: ASSSSSGGGQF
v_call: TRBV28; clone_size: NA; d_call: NA; j_call: TRBJ1-5; cdr3_aa: ASREGLLSNQPQH
v_call: TRBV11-2; clone_size: many; d_call: TRBD1; j_call: TRBJ2-7; cdr3_aa: ASSPPGTAAF